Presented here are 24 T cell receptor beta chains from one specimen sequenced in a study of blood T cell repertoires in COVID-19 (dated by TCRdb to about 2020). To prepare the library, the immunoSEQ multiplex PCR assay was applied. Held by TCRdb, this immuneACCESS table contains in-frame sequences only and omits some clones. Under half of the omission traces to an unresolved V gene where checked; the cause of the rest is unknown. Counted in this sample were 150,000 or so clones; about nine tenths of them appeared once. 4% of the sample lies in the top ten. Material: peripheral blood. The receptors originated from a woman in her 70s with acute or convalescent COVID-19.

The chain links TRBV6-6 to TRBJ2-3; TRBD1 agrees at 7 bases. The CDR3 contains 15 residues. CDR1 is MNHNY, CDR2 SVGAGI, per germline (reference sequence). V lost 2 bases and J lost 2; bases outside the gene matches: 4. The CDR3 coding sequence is TGTGCCAGCAGTTACCGGGGACAGTCCACAGATACGCAGTATTTT. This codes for CASSYRGQSTDTQYF.

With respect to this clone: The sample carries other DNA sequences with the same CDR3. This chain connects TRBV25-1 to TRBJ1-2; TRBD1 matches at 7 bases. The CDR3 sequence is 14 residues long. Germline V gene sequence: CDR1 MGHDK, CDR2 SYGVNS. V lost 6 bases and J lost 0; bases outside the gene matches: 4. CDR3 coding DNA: TGTGCCAGCAGCGATCAGGGGGCTAACTATGGCTACACCTTC. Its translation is CASSDQGANYGYTF.

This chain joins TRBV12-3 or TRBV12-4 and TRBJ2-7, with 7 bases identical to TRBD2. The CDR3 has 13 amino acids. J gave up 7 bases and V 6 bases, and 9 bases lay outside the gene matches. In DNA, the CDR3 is TGTGCCAGCAGCAGGAATCGGCGGGGGGAGCAGTACTTC. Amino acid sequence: CASSRNRRGEQYF.

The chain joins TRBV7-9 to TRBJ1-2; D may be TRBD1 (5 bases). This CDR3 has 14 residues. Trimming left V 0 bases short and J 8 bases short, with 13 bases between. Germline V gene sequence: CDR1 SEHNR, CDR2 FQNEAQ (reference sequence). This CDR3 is CASSLAGGERGYTF. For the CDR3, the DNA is TGTGCCAGCAGCTTAGCTGGGGGGGAAAGGGGCTACACCTTC.

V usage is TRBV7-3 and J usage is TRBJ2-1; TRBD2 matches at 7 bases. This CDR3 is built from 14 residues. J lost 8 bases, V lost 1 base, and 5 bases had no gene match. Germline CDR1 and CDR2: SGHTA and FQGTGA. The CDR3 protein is CASSLNAGVDEQFF. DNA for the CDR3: TGTGCCAGCAGCTTAAACGCGGGAGTGGATGAGCAGTTCTTC.

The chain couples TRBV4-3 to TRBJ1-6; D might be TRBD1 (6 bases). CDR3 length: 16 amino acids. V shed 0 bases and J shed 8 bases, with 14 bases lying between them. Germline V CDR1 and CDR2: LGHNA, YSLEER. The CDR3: CASSQESEDRDSPLHF. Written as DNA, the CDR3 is TGCGCCAGCAGCCAAGAAAGTGAGGACAGAGATTCACCCCTCCACTTT.

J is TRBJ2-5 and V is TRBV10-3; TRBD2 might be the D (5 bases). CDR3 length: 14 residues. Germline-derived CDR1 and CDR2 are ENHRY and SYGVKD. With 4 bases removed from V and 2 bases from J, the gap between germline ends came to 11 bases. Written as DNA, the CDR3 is TGTGCCATCAGTGGGACGGGAATACAAGAGACCCAGTACTTC. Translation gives CAISGTGIQETQYF.

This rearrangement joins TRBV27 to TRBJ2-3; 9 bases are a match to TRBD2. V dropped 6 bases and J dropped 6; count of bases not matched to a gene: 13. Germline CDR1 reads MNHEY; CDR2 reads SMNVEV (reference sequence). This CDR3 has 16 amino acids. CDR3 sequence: CASRGLARGGSDTQYF. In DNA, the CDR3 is TGTGCCAGCAGAGGACTAGCGAGGGGCGGATCGGATACGCAGTATTTT.

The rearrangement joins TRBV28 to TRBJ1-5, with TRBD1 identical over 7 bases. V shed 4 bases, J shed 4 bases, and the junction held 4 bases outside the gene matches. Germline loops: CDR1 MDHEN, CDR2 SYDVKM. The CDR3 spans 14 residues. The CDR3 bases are TGTGCCAGCAGTTCCGGGACAGTGAATCAGCCCCAGCATTTT. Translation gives CASSSGTVNQPQHF. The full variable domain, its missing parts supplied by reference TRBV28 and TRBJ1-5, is DVKVTQSSRYLVKRTGEKVFLECVQDMDHENMFWYRQDPGLGLRLIYFSYDVKMKEKGDIPEGYSVSREKKERFSLILESASTNQTSMYLCASSSGTVNQPQHFGDGTRLSIL.

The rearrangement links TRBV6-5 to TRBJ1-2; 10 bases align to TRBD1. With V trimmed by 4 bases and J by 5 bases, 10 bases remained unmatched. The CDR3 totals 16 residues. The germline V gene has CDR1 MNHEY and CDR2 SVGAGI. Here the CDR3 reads CASSFQPRTGGYGYTF. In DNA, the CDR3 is TGTGCCAGCAGTTTCCAGCCACGGACAGGGGGATATGGCTACACCTTC.

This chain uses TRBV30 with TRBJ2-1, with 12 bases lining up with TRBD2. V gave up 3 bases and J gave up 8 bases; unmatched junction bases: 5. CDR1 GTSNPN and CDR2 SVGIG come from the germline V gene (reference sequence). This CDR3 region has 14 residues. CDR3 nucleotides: TGTGCCTGGAGCGCTAGCGGGAGGGCCTATGAGCAGTTCTTC. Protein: CAWSASGRAYEQFF.

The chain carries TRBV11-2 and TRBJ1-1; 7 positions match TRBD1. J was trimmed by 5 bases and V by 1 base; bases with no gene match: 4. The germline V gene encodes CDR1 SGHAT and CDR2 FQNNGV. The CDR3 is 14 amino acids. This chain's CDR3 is CASSLGSRGTEAFF. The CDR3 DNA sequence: TGTGCCAGCAGCTTAGGTTCCAGGGGGACTGAAGCTTTCTTT.

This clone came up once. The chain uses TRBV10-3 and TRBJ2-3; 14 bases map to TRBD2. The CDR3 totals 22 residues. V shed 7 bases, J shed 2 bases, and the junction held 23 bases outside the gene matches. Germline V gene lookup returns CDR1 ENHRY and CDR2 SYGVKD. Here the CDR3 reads CAITPGPGAGGLAGAATDTQYF. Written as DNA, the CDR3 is TGTGCCATCACCCCGGGACCGGGGGCGGGGGGACTAGCGGGGGCCGCCACAGATACGCAGTATTTT.

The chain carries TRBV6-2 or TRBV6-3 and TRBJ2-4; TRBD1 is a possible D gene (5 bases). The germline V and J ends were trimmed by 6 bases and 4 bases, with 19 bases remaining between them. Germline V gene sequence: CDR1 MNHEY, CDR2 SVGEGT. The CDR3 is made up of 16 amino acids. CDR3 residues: CASSSLDRRTKNIQYF. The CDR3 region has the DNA TGTGCCAGCAGCAGCCTGGACCGAAGGACAAAAAACATTCAGTACTTC.

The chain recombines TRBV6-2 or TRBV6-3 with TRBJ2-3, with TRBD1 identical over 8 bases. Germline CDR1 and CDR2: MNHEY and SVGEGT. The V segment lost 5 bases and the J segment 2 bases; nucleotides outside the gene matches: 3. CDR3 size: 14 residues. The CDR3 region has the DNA TGTGCCAGCAGTCAGGGGGCTTTCACAGATACGCAGTATTTT. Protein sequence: CASSQGAFTDTQYF.

CDR3 protein: CASSQVRDRVAPLHF. Written as DNA, the CDR3 is TGCGCCAGCAGCCAAGTCCGGGACAGGGTGGCACCCCTCCACTTT. J is TRBJ1-6 and V is TRBV4-3, with 9 bases fitting TRBD1. With V trimmed by 1 base and J by 11 bases, 6 bases remained unmatched. In germline, CDR1 is LGHNA, CDR2 YSLEER. The CDR3 spans 15 residues.

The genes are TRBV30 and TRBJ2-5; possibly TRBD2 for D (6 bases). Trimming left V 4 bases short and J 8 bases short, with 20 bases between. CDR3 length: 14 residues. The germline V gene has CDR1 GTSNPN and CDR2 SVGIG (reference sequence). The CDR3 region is CAWNSGGTTVTQYF. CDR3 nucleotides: TGTGCCTGGAATTCTGGGGGGACCACGGTTACCCAGTACTTC.

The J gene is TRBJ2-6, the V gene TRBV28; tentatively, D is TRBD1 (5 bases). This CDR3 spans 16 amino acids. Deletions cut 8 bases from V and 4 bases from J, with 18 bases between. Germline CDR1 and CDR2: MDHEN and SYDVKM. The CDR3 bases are TGTGCCAGCGGGATAGGACCAGGGCCCGGGGCCAACGTCCTGACTTTC. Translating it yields CASGIGPGPGANVLTF.

CDR3 amino acids: CASRTTGGVHYGYTF. CDR3 nucleotide sequence: TGTGCCAGCAGAACCACAGGGGGAGTCCACTATGGCTACACCTTC. The chain carries TRBV28 and TRBJ1-2; TRBD1 aligns across 8 bases. V gave up 6 bases and J gave up 3 bases; unmatched junction bases: 9. The CDR3 is 15 residues long. Germline-derived CDR1 and CDR2 are MDHEN and SYDVKM.

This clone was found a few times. Written as DNA, the CDR3 is TGTGCCAGCAGCACCATTACGGACAGGGAGGTTTTCGGTTCACCCCTCCACTTT. Translating it yields CASSTITDREVFGSPLHF. The V gene is TRBV7-8, the J gene TRBJ1-6; 8 bases map to TRBD1. CDR1 is SGHVS, CDR2 FQNEAQ, per germline. V trimming: 5 bases; J trimming: 9 bases; junction bases outside the gene matches: 18. The CDR3 spans 18 residues.

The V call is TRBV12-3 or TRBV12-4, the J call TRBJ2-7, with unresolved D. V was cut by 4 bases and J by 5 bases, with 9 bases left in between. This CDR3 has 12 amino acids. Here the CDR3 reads CASSSQLDEQYF. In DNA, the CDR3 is TGTGCCAGCAGTTCCCAACTGGACGAGCAGTACTTC.

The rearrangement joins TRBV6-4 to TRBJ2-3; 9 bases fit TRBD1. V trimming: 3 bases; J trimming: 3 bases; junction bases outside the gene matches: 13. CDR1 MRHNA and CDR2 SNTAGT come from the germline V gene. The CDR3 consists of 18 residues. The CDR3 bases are TGTGCCAGCAGTGAACGGGCCGGGACAGGGCTTTTTACAGATACGCAGTATTTT. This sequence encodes CASSERAGTGLFTDTQYF.

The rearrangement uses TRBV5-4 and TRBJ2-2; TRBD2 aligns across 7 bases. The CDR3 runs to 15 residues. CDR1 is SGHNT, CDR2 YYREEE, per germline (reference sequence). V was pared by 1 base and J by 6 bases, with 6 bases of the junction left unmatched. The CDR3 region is CASSLTGLESGELFF. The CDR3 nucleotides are TGTGCCAGCAGCTTGACTGGACTAGAGTCCGGGGAGCTGTTTTTT.

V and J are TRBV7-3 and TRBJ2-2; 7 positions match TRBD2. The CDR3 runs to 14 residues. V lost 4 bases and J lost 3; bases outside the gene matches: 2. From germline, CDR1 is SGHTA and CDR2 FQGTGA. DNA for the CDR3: TGTGCCAGCAGCTCGGGGAGGGACACCGGGGAGCTGTTTTTT. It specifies CASSSGRDTGELFF.